This entry features one T cell receptor beta chain sequence. The antigen remains unidentified. Starting from about 0.45 ug of total RNA, TCR libraries were made with linear amplification. TCRdb reprocessed the reads via MiXCR and lists one record per CDR3 protein. The repertoire holds around 200,000 distinct CDR3 sequences, with under 85% as singletons. CD4+CD8-CD45RO-CD45RA+ cells were naive CD4+; CD8+CD4-CD45RA+CD27bright cells were naive CD8+. The sample is drawn from a study of healthy donors' naive CD4 and CD8 T cells. Study-wide results and caveats: About an eighth of CD4/CD8 propensity variance appeared explained by V, J and CDR3 charge. Chains were not paired, since alpha and beta were sequenced in bulk.

The CDR3 extends over 17 amino acids. The V gene's germline CDR1 is DFQATT and CDR2 SNEGSKA (reference sequence). V lost 1 base to trimming and J lost 0 bases; unmatched junction nucleotides: 6. The source material was naive CD4+ and CD8+ T cells sorted from blood, pooled from several donors. The source is a pool of human donors in good health; the sample pools cells from several healthy donors. The V gene is TRBV20-1, the J gene TRBJ2-1; 10 bases are shared with TRBD2. The CDR3 protein is CSARGLAGAHSYNEQFF. The CDR3 DNA reads as TGCAGTGCTAGAGGCCTAGCGGGAGCCCACTCCTACAATGAGCAGTTCTTC.